This T cell receptor (beta chain) appears in the sequencing data of a study of blood T cells in healthy people across ages. Whenever a sample was processed, at least 7 million PBMCs were isolated. The study's findings and limits: TCR beta diversity per million T cells fell roughly linearly with age.

The CDR3 loop spans 14 amino acids. V lost 2 bases, J lost 3 bases, and 11 bases lay in between. Alongside a J-beta primer mix, a sample-barcoded 5' primer served in a second PCR lasting roughly 7 to 12 cycles. Each CDR3 protein gets one entry after TCRdb re-called the 5' RACE reads with MiXCR. Of about 580,000 distinct CDR3 sequences listed, 40% to 55% are singletons. Remarks on this clonotype: Its antigen is undetermined.

The sequenced sample was blood. This receptor was obtained from a man aged 80 or over in good health. The chain joins TRBV12-3 or TRBV12-4 to TRBJ2-7, with D perhaps TRBD2 (5 bases). The CDR3 region is CASSLKSAGYEQYF. CDR3 sequence (DNA): TGTGCCAGCAGTTTAAAGTCCGCGGGCTACGAGCAGTACTTC.